A single sample gave rise to the 22 T cell receptor beta chains below, sequenced in a study of CD8 T cells in ankylosing spondylitis. TCRdb used MiXCR to reprocess the 5' RACE reads, holding one entry per CDR3 protein. The repertoire holds 300,000 to 400,000 distinct CDR3 sequences, approximately 20% seen once, with 16% in the top ten. Broader study findings: What appeared characteristic of ankylosing spondylitis blood was a TCR beta motif of under 10 highly homologous variants.

These TCRs' antigens remain unknown. The sample consisted of blood, either unsorted or a sorted T cell fraction (not recorded which). These receptors originate from a male donor with ankylosing spondylitis.

The chain joins TRBV7-2 to TRBJ2-1; D not certain. Per the germline V gene, CDR1 is SGHTA and CDR2 is FQGNSA. Trimming took 3 bases from V and 8 from J, leaving 14 bases between them. The CDR3 sequence is 14 residues long. The CDR3 region has the DNA TGTGCCAGCAGCTTGGTATGGGGTGGGGATGAGCAGTTCTTC. This gives the protein CASSLVWGGDEQFF.

At least ten counts were recorded for this clonotype. The J gene is TRBJ2-5, the V gene TRBV4-1; 10 positions match TRBD2. Germline V CDR1 and CDR2: MGHRA, YSYEKL. The trim removed 2 bases at V and 0 bases at J, leaving 3 bases unmatched. The CDR3 contains 16 residues. The DNA for the CDR3 is TGCGCCAGCAGCCAACGGACTAGCGGACACCAAGAGACCCAGTACTTC. This gives the protein CASSQRTSGHQETQYF.

The chain has TRBV5-1 and TRBJ2-7; the match to TRBD2 covers 7 bases. The CDR3 totals 15 residues. Germline CDR1 SGHRS, CDR2 YFSETQ. V shed 4 bases, J shed 0 bases, and the junction held 7 bases outside the gene matches. The CDR3 bases are TGCGCCAGCAGCGTAAGCGGGATCGCCTCCTACGAGCAGTACTTC. As protein: CASSVSGIASYEQYF.

This clonotype was picked up one time. This rearrangement joins TRBV6-1 to TRBJ2-7; TRBD1 is a possible D gene (6 bases). The V and J ends lost 0 bases and 4 bases respectively, with 16 bases between them. The germline CDR1 and CDR2 sequences are MNHNS and SASEGT. The CDR3 is 16 amino acids. The CDR3 DNA reads TGTGCCAGCAGTGAAGCGGCGCCTACTCAGGGGTACGAGCAGTACTTC. It codes for CASSEAAPTQGYEQYF.

The rearrangement uses TRBV10-3 and TRBJ2-3; 9 nucleotides align to TRBD2. The CDR3 has 17 residues. J lost 5 bases, V lost 4 bases, and 13 bases had no gene match. Germline V CDR1 and CDR2: ENHRY, SYGVKD. As DNA, the CDR3 is TGTGCCATCAGTGTGGCTGGCGGGAGGGCCATTGGAGATACGCAGTATTTT. Its protein product is CAISVAGGRAIGDTQYF.

V and J are TRBV6-1 and TRBJ2-5, with no clear D. Germline-derived CDR1 and CDR2 are MNHNS and SASEGT. Trimming removed 7 bases at V and 1 base at J, with 4 bases between. This CDR3 is built from 11 residues. As DNA, the CDR3 is TGTGCCAGCACTTTCCAAGAGACCCAGTACTTC. Translating gives CASTFQETQYF.

The chain recombines TRBV3-1 with TRBJ1-5, with unresolved D. Germline V lookup: CDR1 LGHDT, CDR2 YNNKEL (reference sequence). V was pared by 0 bases and J by 5 bases, with 8 bases between. The CDR3 runs to 14 residues. The CDR3, as DNA: TGTGCCAGCAGCCAAGATCTGGTGGATCAGCCCCAGCATTTT. Amino acid sequence: CASSQDLVDQPQHF.

This clonotype appeared a few times. This sequence joins TRBV20-1 and TRBJ2-3, with TRBD2 as a possible D gene (5 bases). CDR1 is DFQATT, CDR2 SNEGSKA, per germline (reference sequence). The CDR3 loop spans 15 amino acids. Trimming removed 3 bases at V and 2 bases at J, with 15 bases between. The CDR3 coding sequence is TGCAGTGCTAGTTCCCCAGCGGAAATCACAGATACGCAGTATTTT. Translating it yields CSASSPAEITDTQYF.

This clonotype has more than one count but fewer than ten. V and J are TRBV27 and TRBJ2-1; 8 nucleotides align to TRBD2. This CDR3 has 17 amino acids. Germline assignment: CDR1 MNHEY and CDR2 SMNVEV (reference sequence). J gave up 6 bases and V 6 bases, and 16 bases lay outside the gene matches. CDR3: CASRGPQSGSGPNEQFF. The CDR3 bases are TGTGCCAGCAGAGGCCCCCAAAGCGGGAGTGGGCCCAATGAGCAGTTCTTC.

The V call is TRBV4-1, the J call TRBJ2-1; 10 bases align to TRBD2. CDR1 and CDR2 from the germline V gene are MGHRA and YSYEKL. V shed 0 bases, J shed 5 bases, and the junction held 4 bases outside the gene matches. This CDR3 spans 16 amino acids. CDR3 protein: CASSQDWLAGDNEQFF. The CDR3 DNA sequence: TGCGCCAGCAGCCAAGATTGGCTAGCGGGGGACAATGAGCAGTTCTTC.

This clonotype was counted a few times. V is TRBV27 and J is TRBJ2-3; D is unresolved. The V end lost 5 bases, the J end lost 7 bases, and 10 bases lay between the germline ends. Germline CDR1 and CDR2: MNHEY and SMNVEV (reference sequence). This CDR3 region has 12 residues. CDR3 region: CASSIRGYTQYF. For the CDR3, the DNA is TGTGCCAGCAGTATAAGAGGTTATACGCAGTATTTT.

This clonotype was seen ten or more times. The rearrangement links TRBV28 to TRBJ2-4; a weak D match, TRBD2 (5 bases). The CDR3 loop spans 15 amino acids. V was pared by 2 bases and J by 5 bases, with 13 bases between. CDR1 MDHEN and CDR2 SYDVKM come from the germline V gene. DNA for the CDR3: TGTGCCAGCAGTTTACGGGGAAACCCCGAAAACATTCAGTACTTC. As protein: CASSLRGNPENIQYF.

V and J are TRBV5-1 and TRBJ1-1; 7 nucleotides agree with TRBD1. The CDR3 extends over 14 amino acids. Germline CDR1 and CDR2: SGHRS and YFSETQ. Losses at the gene ends were 0 bases for V and 3 bases for J; bases not matched to a gene: 2. CDR3 in DNA: TGCGCCAGCAGCTTGGTTGGGACAGACACTGAAGCTTTCTTT. As protein: CASSLVGTDTEAFF.

V is TRBV10-2 and J is TRBJ2-3; 8 bases line up with TRBD1. Germline values: CDR1 WSHSY, CDR2 SAAADI. The CDR3 spans 16 residues. The V gene end was trimmed by 5 bases and the J gene end by 0 bases; junction bases not matched to a gene: 7. Here the CDR3 DNA reads TGCGCCAGCAGTACGAGGACAGGGACTAGCACAGATACGCAGTATTTT. Encoded protein: CASSTRTGTSTDTQYF.

This clonotype was seen more than once but under ten times. This chain joins TRBV5-1 and TRBJ2-1; tentative D call: TRBD2 (5 bases). Germline V lookup: CDR1 SGHRS, CDR2 YFSETQ. The CDR3 loop spans 20 amino acids. V was shortened by 1 base and J by 0 bases, with 23 bases between the two germline ends. The CDR3 nucleotides are TGCGCCAGCAGCTTGACGGCCGTGCGGGCTAGAACAAGCTCCTACAATGAGCAGTTCTTC. Amino acids: CASSLTAVRARTSSYNEQFF. Full variable domain (outside the CDR3, taken from reference TRBV5-1 and TRBJ2-1): KAGVTQTPRYLIKTRGQQVTLSCSPISGHRSVSWYQQTPGQGLQFLFEYFSETQRNKGNFPGRFSGRQFSNSRSEMNVSTLELGDSALYLCASSLTAVRARTSSYNEQFFGPGTRLTVL.

The chain uses TRBV5-1 and TRBJ2-2; 9 bases align to TRBD1. The trim removed 0 bases at V and 2 bases at J, leaving 8 bases unmatched. CDR3 length: 18 residues. Germline CDR1 and CDR2: SGHRS and YFSETQ. This CDR3 is CASSLVGTGSRNTGELFF. The CDR3, as DNA: TGCGCCAGCAGCTTGGTCGGGACAGGGTCTCGAAACACCGGGGAGCTGTTTTTT.

The chain has TRBV27 and TRBJ2-2; 8 bases are shared with TRBD1. Trimming cost V 4 bases and J 1 base; bases outside gene matches: 8. This CDR3 has 17 residues. The germline CDR1 and CDR2 sequences are MNHEY and SMNVEV (reference sequence). The chain's CDR3 is CASSSGRGTGNTGELFF. CDR3 DNA: TGTGCCAGCAGTTCCGGCCGGGGGACAGGGAACACCGGGGAGCTGTTTTTT.

A few counts support this clonotype. CDR3 DNA sequence: TGTGCCAGCAGCCTCAGTGGGGGACAGGGTTCACCCCTCCACTTT. This encodes CASSLSGGQGSPLHF. The chain carries TRBV6-1 and TRBJ1-6; 9 nucleotides align to TRBD1. The germline gives CDR1 MNHNS, CDR2 SASEGT. There are 15 residues in the CDR3. V was clipped by 6 bases and J by 9 bases; unmatched bases: 9.

The chain is built from TRBV5-1 and TRBJ1-2; TRBD1 matches at 9 bases. The length of the CDR3 is 16 residues. V lost 0 bases and J lost 4; bases outside the gene matches: 7. Per the germline V gene, CDR1 is SGHRS and CDR2 is YFSETQ. The CDR3 DNA is TGCGCCAGCAGCTTGGGTCCGGGACAGGGCGGCTATGGCTACACCTTC. Residues: CASSLGPGQGGYGYTF.

The chain employs TRBV20-1 and TRBJ2-3, with a weak D call TRBD2 (5 bases). Deletions cut 3 bases from V and 2 bases from J, with 15 bases between. The CDR3 has 15 residues. CDR1 and CDR2 (germline): DFQATT, SNEGSKA (reference sequence). CDR3 loop: CSASEGASHTDTQYF. Here the CDR3 DNA reads TGCAGTGCTAGCGAGGGAGCGTCCCACACAGATACGCAGTATTTT.

V is TRBV5-6 and J is TRBJ1-1, with 7 bases matching TRBD1. V dropped 2 bases and J dropped 4; count of bases not matched to a gene: 5. Germline loops: CDR1 SGHDT, CDR2 YYEEEE. This CDR3 is 14 amino acids long. The chain's CDR3 is CASSLVQGSTEAFF. CDR3 bases: TGTGCCAGCAGCTTAGTACAGGGGTCCACTGAAGCTTTCTTT.

This clonotype was seen more than once but under ten times. The V call is TRBV7-3, the J call TRBJ2-3; D unclear. Germline V gene lookup returns CDR1 SGHTA and CDR2 FQGTGA. The CDR3 runs to 13 residues. Trimming took 3 bases from V and 5 from J, leaving 9 bases between them. CDR3 in DNA: TGTGCCAGCAGCTTCGGATCCGTAGATACGCAGTATTTT. Its protein is CASSFGSVDTQYF.